This T cell receptor beta chain was sequenced in a study of breast tumors, draining lymph nodes, adjacent tissues (TCRdb year 2016). Looking at the study overall: The study compared TCR beta repertoires across tumor, adjacent nontumor tissue and axillary lymph nodes from breast cancer patients. The study was designed to assess the relationships and possible T-cell exchange between tumor, surrounding tissue and draining lymph node repertoires in human breast cancer. The full study reports these points: Rather than being directly demonstrated, the conclusion that tumor T cells originate in lymph nodes was presented as consistent with a hypothesis. Tumor and nontumor tissue repertoires were found to be significantly more similar in luminal-like than in basal-like breast cancer. Tumor T-cell repertoires showed less diversity than lymph node repertoires and more diversity than nontumor tissue repertoires, and tumor T-cell repertoires showed preferential V and J gene usage. The data were considered consistent with the idea that most tumor T cells come from the lymph node and then expand in tumor tissue.

The axillary draining lymph nodes of breast cancer patients were the source of the lymph node samples. The instrument given in TCRdb is Illumina HiSeq 2000. TCR beta chain libraries were generated by multiplex PCR amplification. The amplified TCR beta chain products were analyzed by high-throughput sequencing. TCRdb cleaned the public reads at Q25 with fastp, built clones with MiXCR and kept in-frame beta chains. When rows share a CDR3 protein, they turn into one entry using the most common DNA and genes. In all, the sample holds over 150,000 distinct CDR3 sequences, and 30% to 40% of those were seen once. The ten top clones hold 4% to 4.5% of the sample. This clonotype was recorded many times. The specificity of this receptor is unknown. Nothing much larger sits one base from this clone, and base qualities are not available. The sequence was collected from a female donor with breast cancer. Some clones in this sample may be carry-over from other donors' samples. Sample: axillary lymph node tissue.

The CDR3 amino acid sequence is: CASSQGGRQPQHF. The DNA is TGTGCCAGCAGCCAAGGAGGCCGTCAGCCCCAGCATTTT. The chain couples TRBV3-2 to TRBJ1-5. TRBV3-2 is marked as a pseudogene. Taken from cysteine to phenylalanine, the CDR3 has 13 residues. Only the CDR3 DNA stays, 39 bases, in frame from base 1.